One sample yielded the 25 T cell receptor beta chains listed below, sequenced in a study of T-cell memory formation after mild COVID-19. TCRdb independently ran MiXCR on the 5' RACE reads; one entry per CDR3 protein. Here the sample spans over 300,000 distinct CDR3 sequences, about 20% being singletons. Sequencing input: PBMCs or a T cell subset sorted from them (not recorded which). Receptors were obtained from a man younger than 35 who had mild COVID-19 (a few samples of this study predate the infection). Cell type and time point are not known.

In this sample, this clonotype turned up many times. V gene TRBV7-9 combines with J gene TRBJ1-5; TRBD1 matches at 8 bases. The CDR3 covers 13 residues. V was clipped by 3 bases and J by 7 bases; unmatched bases: 2. Germline values: CDR1 SEHNR, CDR2 FQNEAQ (reference sequence). In DNA form, the CDR3 reads TGTGCCAGCAGCTTGACAGGGGACCAGCCCCAGCATTTT. Protein: CASSLTGDQPQHF.

The CDR3 DNA reads TGTGCCAGCAGCCCCCCCGGGGCAGGGCTCTATGGCTACACCTTC. This codes for CASSPPGAGLYGYTF. The chain employs TRBV7-2 and TRBJ1-2; D is possibly TRBD1 (5 bases). V dropped 5 bases and J dropped 4 bases, with 17 bases sitting between them. The CDR3 sequence is 15 residues long. The V gene's germline CDR1 is SGHTA and CDR2 FQGNSA.

The J gene is TRBJ1-4, the V gene TRBV5-1; 9 bases align to TRBD1. J gave up 6 bases and V 2 bases, and 8 bases lay outside the gene matches. The CDR3 length is 16 residues. CDR1 SGHRS and CDR2 YFSETQ come from the germline V gene. CDR3 in DNA: TGCGCCAGCAGCTTTACAGGGGGCAGTAGCTATGAAAAACTGTTTTTT. Translating gives CASSFTGGSSYEKLFF.

V usage is TRBV20-1 and J usage is TRBJ1-1; 11 positions match TRBD1. The CDR3 runs 13 residues. Germline V gene sequence: CDR1 DFQATT, CDR2 SNEGSKA (reference sequence). Trimming cost V 3 bases and J 7 bases; bases outside gene matches: 4. The CDR3 sequence: CSASGTGGYEAFF. The CDR3 DNA follows: TGCAGTGCTAGTGGGACAGGGGGTTATGAAGCTTTCTTT.

The J gene is TRBJ1-2, the V gene TRBV7-9, with 11 bases lining up with TRBD1. Germline CDR1 reads SEHNR; CDR2 reads FQNEAQ (reference sequence). With V trimmed by 5 bases and J by 3 bases, 5 bases remained unmatched. The CDR3 covers 15 residues. Here the CDR3 reads CASSPGQGADYGYTF. The CDR3 nucleotides are TGTGCCAGCAGCCCCGGACAGGGGGCAGACTATGGCTACACCTTC.

A few counts support this clonotype. This chain uses TRBV12-3 or TRBV12-4 with TRBJ1-3, with 8 bases that match TRBD1. Trimming removed 10 bases from V and 4 bases from J; junction bases left unmatched: 12. The CDR3 length is 15 residues. Written as DNA, the CDR3 is TGTGCCACATTACCCTTCAGGGGGCTGGGAAACACCATATATTTT. The encoded protein is CATLPFRGLGNTIYF.

This clonotype was seen only a few times. The CDR3 nucleotides are TGTGCCAGCAGCCGTTTCGGGGGGTATGGCTACACCTTC. This gives the protein CASSRFGGYGYTF. This chain uses TRBV5-5 with TRBJ1-2; possibly TRBD1 for D (5 bases). The CDR3 contains 13 residues. The germline V gene has CDR1 SGHKS and CDR2 YYEKEE (reference sequence). Trimming pared 4 bases from V and 5 bases from J, leaving 12 bases between. Supplemented by reference TRBV5-5 and TRBJ1-2, the full variable domain reads DAGVTQSPTHLIKTRGQQVTLRCSPISGHKSVSWYQQVLGQGPQFIFQYYEKEERGRGNFPDRFSARQFPNYSSELNVNALLLGDSALYLCASSRFGGYGYTFGSGTRLTVV.

The chain employs TRBV6-1 and TRBJ2-3, with D unclear. The CDR3 runs 12 residues. Germline V gives CDR1 MNHNS, CDR2 SASEGT. Trimming pared 3 bases from V and 2 bases from J, leaving 3 bases between. CDR3 amino acids: CASSDNTDTQYF. CDR3 coding DNA: TGTGCCAGCAGTGACAACACAGATACGCAGTATTTT.

This clonotype was seen a handful of times. This chain connects TRBV4-3 to TRBJ1-4, with D perhaps matching TRBD1 (6 bases). CDR3 length: 16 residues. Germline V CDR1 and CDR2: LGHNA, YSLEER. The V end was cut by 0 bases, the J end by 8 bases, with 16 bases between. The CDR3 DNA follows: TGCGCCAGCAGCCAAGATCTCGCCAGGGGAGGGGAAAAACTGTTTTTT. This codes for CASSQDLARGGEKLFF.

This clonotype was counted ten times or more. The rearrangement joins TRBV5-5 to TRBJ2-3, with D unclear. Per the germline V gene, CDR1 is SGHKS and CDR2 is YYEKEE (reference sequence). Trimming left V 4 bases short and J 2 bases short, with 5 bases between. The CDR3 has 12 residues. The CDR3 sequence is CASSPDTDTQYF. DNA for the CDR3: TGTGCCAGCAGCCCTGACACAGATACGCAGTATTTT.

The chain has TRBV6-5 and TRBJ2-7; TRBD1 matches at 7 bases. V was clipped by 6 bases and J by 6 bases; unmatched bases: 11. Germline lookup yields CDR1 MNHEY and CDR2 SVGAGI. The CDR3 loop spans 14 amino acids. DNA for the CDR3: TGTGCCAGCAGACCGGGACAGCCGCCCTCCGAGCAGTACTTC. The encoded protein is CASRPGQPPSEQYF.

The chain joins TRBV6-5 to TRBJ1-1; D not certain. The V end was cut by 0 bases, the J end by 3 bases, with 11 bases between. CDR1 is MNHEY, CDR2 SVGAGI, per germline. This CDR3 is 15 amino acids long. The CDR3 nucleotides are TGTGCCAGCAGTTACTCTGGCAGAAGTGACACTGAAGCTTTCTTT. The encoded protein is CASSYSGRSDTEAFF.

The sample holds many counts of this clonotype. The J gene is TRBJ2-5, the V gene TRBV29-1; 10 bases are a match to TRBD1. The CDR3 is 12 residues long. The ends lost 7 bases at V and 4 bases at J; junction bases unmatched: 3. The V gene's germline CDR1 is SQVTM and CDR2 ANQGSEA. CDR3 protein: CSGDRGGETQYF. CDR3 bases: TGCAGCGGGGACAGGGGTGGAGAGACCCAGTACTTC.

The chain combines TRBV4-3 with TRBJ1-1; 7 bases align to TRBD1. CDR1 and CDR2 from the germline V gene are LGHNA and YSLEER. The V segment lost 1 base and the J segment 0 bases; nucleotides outside the gene matches: 5. The CDR3 extends over 16 amino acids. This chain's CDR3 is CASSQVGTALNTEAFF. Here the CDR3 DNA reads TGCGCCAGCAGCCAAGTGGGGACAGCATTGAACACTGAAGCTTTCTTT.

Of note for this clonotype: At one end the junction does not follow the germline gene, possibly because of a read error. The J gene is TRBJ2-3, the V gene TRBV4-2, with unresolved D. Germline CDR1 is LGHNA and CDR2 is YNFKEQ. CDR3 size: 12 residues. In DNA form, the CDR3 reads TGTGCCAGCAGCAAAGACACAGATACGCAGTATTTT. Its protein product is CASSKDTDTQYF.

The chain uses TRBV5-1 and TRBJ2-7; TRBD1 matches at 8 bases. Trimming removed 2 bases from V and 0 bases from J; junction bases left unmatched: 7. The germline V gene encodes CDR1 SGHRS and CDR2 YFSETQ. The CDR3 consists of 16 residues. The CDR3 sequence is CASSFGQGLSSYEQYF. The CDR3 DNA reads TGCGCCAGCAGCTTCGGACAGGGCCTTTCCTCCTACGAGCAGTACTTC.

This chain connects TRBV4-1 to TRBJ1-6; D may be TRBD1 (6 bases). Germline V gives CDR1 MGHRA, CDR2 YSYEKL. The CDR3 loop spans 17 amino acids. V lost 0 bases and J lost 7, with 16 bases in between. CDR3 in amino acids: CASSQEGATRVNSPLHF. CDR3 nucleotides: TGCGCCAGCAGCCAAGAGGGGGCAACCAGGGTAAATTCACCCCTCCACTTT.

This chain connects TRBV11-2 to TRBJ2-5; 7 nucleotides agree with TRBD1. Germline assignment: CDR1 SGHAT and CDR2 FQNNGV. The V gene end was trimmed by 1 base and the J gene end by 7 bases; junction bases not matched to a gene: 9. This CDR3 region has 15 residues. CDR3 in amino acids: CASSLARGYRGTQYF. The DNA of the CDR3 is TGTGCCAGCAGCTTAGCCAGGGGGTACCGGGGGACCCAGTACTTC.

This sequence joins TRBV12-3 or TRBV12-4 and TRBJ2-7; D not certain. V dropped 1 base and J dropped 7 bases, with 14 bases sitting between them. This CDR3 has 14 amino acids. The CDR3 sequence is CASSLVLEVGEQYF. CDR3 DNA: TGTGCCAGCAGTTTAGTGTTAGAGGTGGGTGAGCAGTACTTC.

J is TRBJ2-5 and V is TRBV5-6, with D uncertain. This CDR3 has 14 amino acids. V lost 2 bases and J 2 bases, leaving 10 bases between the germline ends. Germline CDR1 SGHDT, CDR2 YYEEEE. CDR3 nucleotide sequence: TGTGCCAGCAGCTTCTCATCCGATCAAGAGACCCAGTACTTC. It encodes CASSFSSDQETQYF. Using reference TRBV5-6 and TRBJ2-5 for the parts outside the CDR3, the full variable domain is DAGVTQSPTHLIKTRGQQVTLRCSPKSGHDTVSWYQQALGQGPQFIFQYYEEEERQRGNFPDRFSGHQFPNYSSELNVNALLLGDSALYLCASSFSSDQETQYFGPGTRLLVL.

This clonotype occurred a few times. V usage is TRBV4-3 and J usage is TRBJ1-3, with D possibly being TRBD1 (5 bases). CDR3 size: 15 residues. Trimming left V 2 bases short and J 4 bases short, with 12 bases between. Per germline, CDR1 LGHNA and CDR2 YSLEER. In DNA, the CDR3 is TGCGCCAGCAGCCAACCGGGGAGGGGAGGAAACACCATATATTTT. This sequence encodes CASSQPGRGGNTIYF.

This clonotype appeared a few times. The CDR3 DNA is TGTGCCAGCAGCGCGAAAGCTAACTATGGCTACACCTTC. Amino acids: CASSAKANYGYTF. V and J are TRBV7-3 and TRBJ1-2; D is unclear. The CDR3 contains 13 residues. Germline assignment: CDR1 SGHTA and CDR2 FQGTGA. V dropped 5 bases and J dropped 0 bases, with 7 bases sitting between them.

The chain carries TRBV6-2 or TRBV6-3 and TRBJ2-7; 9 bases are a match to TRBD2. J gave up 4 bases and V 6 bases, and 10 bases lay outside the gene matches. The CDR3 spans 15 residues. CDR1 and CDR2 (germline): MNHEY, SVGEGT. CDR3 residues: CASSTGSGGRYEQYF. The CDR3, as DNA: TGTGCCAGCAGCACCGGGAGCGGGGGGCGTTACGAGCAGTACTTC.

This clonotype was counted ten times or more. The V call is TRBV5-5, the J call TRBJ2-3, with a tentative D call TRBD2 (7 bases). Trimming shortened V by 0 bases and J by 6 bases, and 17 bases separated the two germline ends. This CDR3 spans 16 amino acids. The germline CDR1 and CDR2 sequences are SGHKS and YYEKEE (reference sequence). The CDR3 DNA follows: TGTGCCAGCAGCTTGGCCGAGGGGGGGCATTTGGATACGCAGTATTTT. The encoded protein is CASSLAEGGHLDTQYF. The entire variable domain, with the rest obtained from reference TRBV5-5 and TRBJ2-3, is as follows: DAGVTQSPTHLIKTRGQQVTLRCSPISGHKSVSWYQQVLGQGPQFIFQYYEKEERGRGNFPDRFSARQFPNYSSELNVNALLLGDSALYLCASSLAEGGHLDTQYFGPGTRLTVL.

The genes are TRBV6-2 or TRBV6-3 and TRBJ2-1; 10 bases align to TRBD2. Germline CDR1 reads MNHEY; CDR2 reads SVGEGT. With V trimmed by 0 bases and J by 6 bases, 5 bases remained unmatched. CDR3 length equals 16 residues. CDR3 in amino acids: CASSYSRAGGPNEQFF. The CDR3 DNA sequence: TGTGCCAGCAGTTACTCTAGAGCGGGGGGGCCCAATGAGCAGTTCTTC.